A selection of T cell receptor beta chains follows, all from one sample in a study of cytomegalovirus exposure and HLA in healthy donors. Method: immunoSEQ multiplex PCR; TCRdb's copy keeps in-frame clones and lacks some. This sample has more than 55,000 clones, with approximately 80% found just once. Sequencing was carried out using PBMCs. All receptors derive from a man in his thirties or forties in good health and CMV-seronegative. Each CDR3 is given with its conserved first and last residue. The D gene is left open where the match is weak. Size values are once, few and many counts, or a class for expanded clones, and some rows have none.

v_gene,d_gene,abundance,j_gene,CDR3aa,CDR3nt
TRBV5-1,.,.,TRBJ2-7,CASSRAEEGEQYF,TGCGCCAGCTCGCGAGCGGAGGAGGGCGAGCAGTACTTC
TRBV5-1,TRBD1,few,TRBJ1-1,CASSFGTGLMNTEAFF,TGCGCCAGCAGCTTCGGGACAGGCTTAATGAACACTGAAGCTTTCTTT
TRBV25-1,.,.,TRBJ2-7,CASSEFPGNEQYF,TGTGCCAGCAGTGAATTTCCAGGGAACGAGCAGTACTTC
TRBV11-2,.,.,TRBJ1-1,CASSLTENTEAFF,TGTGCCAGCAGCCTGACAGAGAACACTGAAGCTTTCTTT
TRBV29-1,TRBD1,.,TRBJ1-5,CSVGDRGSNQPQHF,TGCAGCGTGGGGGACAGGGGCAGCAATCAGCCCCAGCATTTT
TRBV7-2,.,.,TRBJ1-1,CASSPSYITTEAFF,TGTGCCAGCAGCCCTAGCTACATCACTACTGAAGCTTTCTTT
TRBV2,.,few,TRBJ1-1,CASSGLGHGNTEAFF,TGTGCCAGCAGTGGGTTGGGACACGGGAACACTGAAGCTTTCTTT
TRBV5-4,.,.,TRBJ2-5,CASRRGEETQYF,TGTGCCAGCAGGCGGGGTGAGGAGACCCAGTACTTC
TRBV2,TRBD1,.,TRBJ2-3,CASSASVRTGGADTQYF,TGTGCCAGCAGTGCAAGCGTGAGGACAGGGGGAGCAGATACGCAGTATTTT
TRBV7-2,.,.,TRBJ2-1,CASSLGSSLDDEQFF,TGTGCCAGCAGCTTAGGGTCCAGTCTTGATGATGAGCAGTTCTTC
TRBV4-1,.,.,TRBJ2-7,CASSQADHSTYEQYF,TGCGCCAGCAGCCAAGCCGACCACAGTACCTACGAGCAGTACTTC
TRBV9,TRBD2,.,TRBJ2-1,CASSVVEREGYEQFF,TGTGCCAGCAGCGTAGTCGAGCGGGAGGGGTATGAGCAGTTCTTC
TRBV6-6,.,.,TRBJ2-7,CASSLDRYLWEQYF,TGTGCCAGCAGTCTCGACAGGTACCTGTGGGAGCAGTACTTC
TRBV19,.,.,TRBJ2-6,CASREGFFSGANVLTF,TGTGCCAGTAGGGAGGGATTCTTCTCTGGGGCCAACGTCCTGACTTTC
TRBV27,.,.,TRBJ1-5,CASSPQRERQPQHF,TGTGCCAGCAGCCCCCAGAGGGAGCGACAGCCCCAGCATTTT
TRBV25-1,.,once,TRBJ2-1,CASTPASGGRGEQFF,TGTGCCAGCACCCCGGCTTCTGGGGGCCGGGGTGAGCAGTTCTTC
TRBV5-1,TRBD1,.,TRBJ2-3,CASSVRQGSADTQYF,TGCGCCAGCAGCGTCAGACAGGGGAGCGCAGATACGCAGTATTTT
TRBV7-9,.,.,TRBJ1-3,CSSSLERTLGGSGNTIYF,TGTTCCAGCAGCTTAGAACGGACTTTGGGGGGCTCTGGAAACACCATATATTTT
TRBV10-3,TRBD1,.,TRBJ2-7,CAIKTGQESYEQYF,TGTGCCATCAAGACGGGACAGGAATCCTACGAGCAGTACTTC
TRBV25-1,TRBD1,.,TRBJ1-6,CASRGTANSPLHF,TGTGCCAGCAGGGGGACAGCAAATTCACCCCTCCACTTT
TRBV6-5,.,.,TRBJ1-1,CASSRGSGDTEAFF,TGTGCCAGCAGTCGGGGGTCGGGGGACACTGAAGCTTTCTTT
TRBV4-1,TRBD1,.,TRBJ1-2,CASSQDLGQGTYGYTF,TGCGCCAGCAGCCAAGATCTTGGACAGGGGACCTATGGCTACACCTTC
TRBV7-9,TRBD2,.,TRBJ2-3,CASRLTSGTTFNTDTQYF,TGTGCCAGCAGGTTGACTAGCGGGACTACGTTTAACACAGATACGCAGTATTTT
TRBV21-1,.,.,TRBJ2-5,CASSDRGQETQYF,TGTGCCAGCAGTGACAGGGGCCAAGAGACCCAGTACTTC
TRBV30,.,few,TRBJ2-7,CAWSVGNRYYEQYF,TGTGCCTGGAGTGTAGGAAACAGGTACTACGAGCAGTACTTC
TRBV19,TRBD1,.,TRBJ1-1,CASSMGDRGRDTEAFF,TGTGCCAGTAGTATGGGAGACAGGGGGCGCGACACTGAAGCTTTCTTT
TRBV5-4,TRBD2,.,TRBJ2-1,CASSKGLAGDNEQFF,TGTGCCAGCAGCAAGGGACTAGCGGGGGACAATGAGCAGTTCTTC
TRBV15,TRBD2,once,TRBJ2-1,CATSRDLGLVNEQFF,TGTGCCACCAGCAGAGATCTAGGACTAGTTAATGAGCAGTTCTTC
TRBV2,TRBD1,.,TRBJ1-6,CASSRQGAVYNSPLHF,TGTGCCAGCAGTCGACAGGGGGCCGTATATAATTCACCCCTCCACTTT
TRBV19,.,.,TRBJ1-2,CASTLGGAGYTF,TGTGCCAGTACCTTAGGGGGGGCTGGCTACACCTTC
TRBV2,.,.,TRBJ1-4,CASRETRSNEKLFF,TGTGCCAGCAGGGAGACTAGGAGTAATGAAAAACTGTTTTTT
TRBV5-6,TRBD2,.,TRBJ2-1,CASSLGAGGTYNEQFF,TGTGCCAGCAGCTTAGGGGCGGGGGGTACCTACAATGAGCAGTTCTTC
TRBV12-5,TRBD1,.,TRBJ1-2,CASEPGQGPYGYTF,TGTGCTAGTGAGCCGGGACAGGGGCCCTATGGCTACACCTTC
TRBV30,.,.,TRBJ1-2,CAWSESGNGYTF,TGTGCCTGGAGCGAATCGGGGAATGGCTACACCTTC
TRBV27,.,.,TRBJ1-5,CASHRAGGNQPQHF,TGTGCCAGCCACAGGGCCGGTGGGAATCAGCCCCAGCATTTT
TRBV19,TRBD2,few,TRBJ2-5,CASSLAGGTETQYF,TGTGCCAGTTCACTAGCGGGGGGTACGGAGACCCAGTACTTC
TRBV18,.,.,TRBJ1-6,CASSTGNSPLHF,TGTGCCAGCTCAACAGGGAATTCACCCCTCCACTTT
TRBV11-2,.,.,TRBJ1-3,CASSSLRGTGNTIYF,TGTGCCAGCAGCTCCCTCAGGGGAACTGGAAACACCATATATTTT
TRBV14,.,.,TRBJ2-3,CASSPNTDTQYF,TGTGCCAGCAGCCCAAACACAGATACGCAGTATTTT
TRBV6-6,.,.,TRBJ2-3,CASSPSSADTQYF,TGTGCCAGCAGTCCCTCATCAGCGGATACGCAGTATTTT
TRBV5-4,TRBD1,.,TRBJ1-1,CASSTRTGRQGTEAFF,TGTGCCAGCAGCACCCGGACAGGGAGGCAGGGCACTGAAGCTTTCTTT
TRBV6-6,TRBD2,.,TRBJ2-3,CASSLAGEADTQYF,TGTGCCAGCAGTTTAGCGGGAGAAGCAGATACGCAGTATTTT
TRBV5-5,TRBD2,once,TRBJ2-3,CASSYTSGNTDTQYF,TGTGCCAGCAGTTATACTAGCGGCAACACAGATACGCAGTATTTT
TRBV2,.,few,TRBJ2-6,CASSEWLLSGANVLTF,TGTGCCAGCAGTGAATGGCTCCTCTCTGGGGCCAACGTCCTGACTTTC
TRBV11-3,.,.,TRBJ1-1,CASSLTGGTEAFF,TGTGCCAGCAGCTTGACAGGTGGGACTGAAGCTTTCTTT
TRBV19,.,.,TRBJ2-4,CASSIDRGRNIQYF,TGTGCCAGTAGTATAGACAGGGGAAGAAACATTCAGTACTTC
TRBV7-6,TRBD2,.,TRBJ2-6,CASSSRPGLAGLSGANVLTF,TGTGCCAGCAGCTCCCGTCCGGGACTAGCAGGCCTTTCTGGGGCCAACGTCCTGACTTTC
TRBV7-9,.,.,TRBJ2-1,CAVSGFYNEQFF,TGTGCCGTTAGTGGTTTTTACAATGAGCAGTTCTTC
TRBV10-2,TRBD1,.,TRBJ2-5,CASSESPGQRLDQYF,TGCGCCAGCAGTGAGTCCCCGGGACAGAGATTAGACCAGTACTTC
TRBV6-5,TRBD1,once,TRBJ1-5,CASRQTGRQPQHF,TGTGCCAGCAGGCAGACAGGGCGTCAGCCCCAGCATTTT
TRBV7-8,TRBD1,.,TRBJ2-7,CASSLAAGGKAGEQYF,TGTGCCAGCAGCTTAGCCGCAGGGGGCAAAGCCGGGGAGCAGTACTTC